These 21 T cell receptor beta chains share one sample of origin, sequenced in a study of cytomegalovirus exposure and HLA in healthy donors. The PCR had 60 Vbeta and 13 Jbeta primers. Sequencing used immunoSEQ multiplex PCR; TCRdb keeps in-frame clones, though not all of them. Here the sample spans some 190,000 clones, under 9.5% being singletons. Sequencing was carried out using PBMCs. The receptors here all came from a woman aged 30 to 39 in good health and CMV-seropositive.

This clone was recorded a few times. V usage is TRBV27 and J usage is TRBJ1-1, with D hard to call. Between the trimmed V and J ends, which lost 5 bases and 0 bases, there was a span of 7 bases. This CDR3 has 13 amino acids. CDR1 is MNHEY and CDR2 is SMNVEV in the germline V gene (reference sequence). The CDR3 sequence: CASSPGMNTEAFF. DNA for the CDR3: TGTGCCAGCAGTCCGGGGATGAACACTGAAGCTTTCTTT.

This clone was observed a few times. The gene calls are TRBV7-9 and TRBJ2-7; a weak D match, TRBD2 (6 bases). Germline V gene sequence: CDR1 SEHNR, CDR2 FQNEAQ (reference sequence). The CDR3 has 13 amino acids. V lost 2 bases and J 7 bases, leaving 12 bases between the germline ends. This chain's CDR3 is CASSLTGVGEQYF. CDR3 sequence (DNA): TGTGCCAGCAGCTTAACGGGAGTGGGAGAGCAGTACTTC.

This clone was seen more than once but under ten times. The chain is built from TRBV5-1 and TRBJ1-1; D is perhaps TRBD1 (5 bases). This CDR3 is built from 13 residues. Germline CDR1 SGHRS, CDR2 YFSETQ. The ends were cut back, 4 bases at V and 3 bases at J, with 10 bases in the middle. The CDR3 DNA follows: TGCGCCAGCAGCAGGGGCGCCGACACTGAAGCTTTCTTT. This translates into CASSRGADTEAFF.

This clone was seen more than once but under ten times. The CDR3 protein is CSVARTGNFYEQYF. The CDR3 nucleotides read TGCAGCGTGGCGCGGACAGGGAACTTCTACGAGCAGTACTTC. The rearrangement links TRBV29-1 to TRBJ2-7; 8 bases fit TRBD1. CDR1 is SQVTM, CDR2 ANQGSEA, per germline. Germline trimming cut 6 bases from V and 3 bases from J; bases unmatched to any gene: 10. The CDR3 is 14 residues long.

This clone was seen only a few times. Here the CDR3 reads CASSPTSGRHHEQFF. DNA for the CDR3: TGTGCCAGCAGCCCGACTAGCGGGAGACACCATGAGCAGTTCTTC. The V and J genes are TRBV7-9 and TRBJ2-1, with 12 positions matching TRBD2. The CDR3 covers 15 residues. The V gene end was trimmed by 5 bases and the J gene end by 8 bases; junction bases not matched to a gene: 7. The germline V gene has CDR1 SEHNR and CDR2 FQNEAQ (reference sequence).

This clone was seen a few times. The chain recombines TRBV5-1 with TRBJ1-2, with a possible D match to TRBD1 (6 bases). The V end was cut by 4 bases, the J end by 6 bases, with 19 bases between. Germline V gene data show CDR1 as SGHRS and CDR2 as YFSETQ. The CDR3 sequence is 15 residues long. The CDR3: CASSPGGPGANGYTF. As DNA, the CDR3 is TGCGCCAGCAGCCCTGGTGGACCAGGGGCCAATGGCTACACCTTC.

The chain links TRBV7-3 to TRBJ2-1, with 12 bases fitting TRBD2. The V segment lost 8 bases and the J segment 8 bases; nucleotides outside the gene matches: 4. CDR1 SGHTA and CDR2 FQGTGA come from the germline V gene. The CDR3 is 13 residues long. CDR3 sequence reads: CASGASGGDEQFF. The CDR3 nucleotides read TGTGCCAGCGGGGCTAGCGGGGGGGATGAGCAGTTCTTC.

This chain joins TRBV6-1 and TRBJ2-7, with 8 bases aligning to TRBD2. This CDR3 region has 14 residues. Losses at the gene ends were 8 bases for V and 0 bases for J; bases not matched to a gene: 6. CDR1 and CDR2 (germline): MNHNS, SASEGT. The CDR3 DNA reads as TGTGCCAGCTTTAGCGGGGTCAGCTCCTACGAGCAGTACTTC. Its translation is CASFSGVSSYEQYF.

V usage is TRBV7-9 and J usage is TRBJ1-2, with D unclear. CDR1 SEHNR and CDR2 FQNEAQ come from the germline V gene (reference sequence). V shed 3 bases and J shed 1 base, with 15 bases lying between them. CDR3 length: 16 residues. The CDR3 DNA reads TGTGCCAGCAGCTTTACGAGGGCAACCGGTAACTATGGCTACACCTTC. Translated, it gives CASSFTRATGNYGYTF.

This sequence joins TRBV2 and TRBJ1-1; D unclear. The CDR3 extends over 14 amino acids. Germline V gene lookup returns CDR1 SNHLY and CDR2 FYNNEI. The V end was cut by 4 bases, the J end by 0 bases, with 9 bases between. Here the CDR3 DNA reads TGTGCCAGCAGTGTTCCAGCGATGAACACTGAAGCTTTCTTT. This gives the protein CASSVPAMNTEAFF.

This clone showed up many times. CDR3 sequence: CASSRDRDEKLFF. The CDR3, as DNA: TGTGCCAGCAGCCGGGACAGGGACGAAAAACTGTTTTTT. V gene TRBV6-1 combines with J gene TRBJ1-4; 9 bases are shared with TRBD1. The CDR3 has 13 residues. After removal of 6 bases from V and 8 bases from J, the junction contained 4 bases not matched to a gene. Germline CDR1 is MNHNS and CDR2 is SASEGT.

This clone was counted only a few times. The chain is built from TRBV15 and TRBJ1-1; D is unresolved. CDR1 and CDR2 from the germline V gene are LNHNV and YYDKDF (reference sequence). V lost 4 bases and J 1 base, leaving 13 bases between the germline ends. The CDR3 has 15 residues. The CDR3 spells CATSNPTPTNTEAFF. The CDR3 DNA is TGTGCCACCAGCAACCCGACACCCACGAACACTGAAGCTTTCTTT.

This clone has more than one count but fewer than ten. The rearrangement joins TRBV5-1 to TRBJ1-2; D remains ambiguous. V was clipped by 3 bases and J by 13 bases, with 13 bases between them. The CDR3 extends over 11 amino acids. Looked up from germline, CDR1 is SGHRS and CDR2 is YFSETQ. In DNA, the CDR3 is TGCGCCAGCAGCTCAAGACAACCCTCCACCTTC. Its translation is CASSSRQPSTF. Full variable domain (rest looked up from reference TRBV5-1 and TRBJ1-2): KAGVTQTPRYLIKTRGQQVTLSCSPISGHRSVSWYQQTPGQGLQFLFEYFSETQRNKGNFPGRFSGRQFSNSRSEMNVSTLELGDSALYLCASSSRQPSTFGSGTRLTVV.

The chain combines TRBV5-6 with TRBJ2-6; no firm D call. This CDR3 contains 15 residues. Germline CDR1 SGHDT, CDR2 YYEEEE. Trimming cost V 4 bases and J 0 bases, with 8 bases left between them. CDR3 nucleotides: TGTGCCAGCAGCCCGCTAAACTCTGGGGCCAACGTCCTGACTTTC. Translated, it gives CASSPLNSGANVLTF. The whole variable domain, filled in from reference TRBV5-6 and TRBJ2-6, reads DAGVTQSPTHLIKTRGQQVTLRCSPKSGHDTVSWYQQALGQGPQFIFQYYEEEERQRGNFPDRFSGHQFPNYSSELNVNALLLGDSALYLCASSPLNSGANVLTFGAGSRLTVL.

This rearrangement joins TRBV7-3 to TRBJ2-5; 7 positions match TRBD2. The CDR3 has 15 amino acids. Germline values: CDR1 SGHTA, CDR2 FQGTGA. V trimming: 2 bases; J trimming: 2 bases; junction bases outside the gene matches: 5. CDR3 nucleotide sequence: TGTGCCAGCAGCTTAGGGGGGGGGAGACAAGAGACCCAGTACTTC. It yields the protein CASSLGGGRQETQYF.

A few counts support this clone. In nucleotides, the CDR3 is TGTGCCAGCAAAAAGGGAGTGGACACCGGGGAGCTGTTTTTT. Translating gives CASKKGVDTGELFF. V gene TRBV27 combines with J gene TRBJ2-2, with a possible D match to TRBD2 (5 bases). The V end lost 7 bases, the J end lost 3 bases, and 12 bases lay between the germline ends. This CDR3 spans 14 amino acids. Germline CDR1 reads MNHEY; CDR2 reads SMNVEV (reference sequence).

This clone was recorded at least ten times. The chain has TRBV2 and TRBJ2-1, with a weak D call TRBD1 (6 bases). V was shortened by 6 bases and J by 3 bases, with 9 bases between the two germline ends. This CDR3 has 13 amino acids. CDR1 and CDR2 from the germline V gene are SNHLY and FYNNEI. Here the CDR3 DNA reads TGTGCCAGCAGGAGGACAGTCTACAATGAGCAGTTCTTC. This sequence encodes CASRRTVYNEQFF.

The chain joins TRBV6-5 to TRBJ2-7, with 13 bases aligning to TRBD2. CDR1 and CDR2 (germline): MNHEY, SVGAGI. Losses at the gene ends were 6 bases for V and 7 bases for J; bases not matched to a gene: 9. The CDR3 runs 15 residues. Here the CDR3 reads CASSPTSGRAGEQYF. The CDR3 DNA sequence: TGTGCCAGCAGCCCAACTAGCGGGAGGGCGGGAGAGCAGTACTTC.

In its sample, this clone was seen a few times. This chain links TRBV14 with TRBJ2-7, with 7 bases aligning to TRBD2. V trimming: 1 base; J trimming: 7 bases; junction bases outside the gene matches: 16. The CDR3 is 17 residues long. Germline V gene sequence: CDR1 SGHDN, CDR2 FVKESK. The CDR3 reads CASSQGIGASGRREQYF. Here the CDR3 DNA reads TGTGCCAGCAGCCAAGGAATCGGGGCTAGCGGAAGGAGAGAGCAGTACTTC.

The CDR3 loop is CASSPDRGPPKNIQYF. The CDR3, as DNA: TGTGCCAGCAGCCCCGACAGGGGCCCCCCAAAAAACATTCAGTACTTC. The chain couples TRBV5-6 to TRBJ2-4; TRBD1 matches at 8 bases. In germline, CDR1 is SGHDT, CDR2 YYEEEE. With V trimmed by 4 bases and J by 4 bases, 10 bases remained unmatched. This CDR3 is built from 16 residues. The full variable domain, completed using reference TRBV5-6 and TRBJ2-4, is DAGVTQSPTHLIKTRGQQVTLRCSPKSGHDTVSWYQQALGQGPQFIFQYYEEEERQRGNFPDRFSGHQFPNYSSELNVNALLLGDSALYLCASSPDRGPPKNIQYFGAGTRLSVL.

The CDR3 is CAITPGQGAYNEQFF. DNA for the CDR3: TGTGCCATCACCCCCGGACAGGGGGCCTACAATGAGCAGTTCTTC. The J gene is TRBJ2-1, the V gene TRBV10-3; 10 bases map to TRBD1. Germline loops: CDR1 ENHRY, CDR2 SYGVKD. CDR3 length: 15 amino acids. V shed 7 bases, J shed 2 bases, and the junction held 5 bases outside the gene matches.